Following are 20 T cell receptor beta chains from one sample sequenced in a study of blood T cell repertoires in COVID-19. Here immunoSEQ multiplex PCR was the method, and the copy in TCRdb shows in-frame clones only, minus some. This sample carries over 400,000 clones, roughly 90% of them seen once, and the ten largest clones take more than 1.4%. Sample: peripheral blood. Receptors were obtained from a woman aged 25 to 45 with active or convalescent COVID-19.

The chain combines TRBV29-1 with TRBJ1-2; 7 nucleotides match TRBD1. The CDR3 is 13 amino acids. Germline CDR1 and CDR2: SQVTM and ANQGSEA. The ends lost 7 bases at V and 8 bases at J; junction bases unmatched: 13. CDR3 DNA sequence: TGCAGCGCTCTCCTAACAGGGGCAGGGGGCTACACCTTC. As protein: CSALLTGAGGYTF.

The chain is built from TRBV5-1 and TRBJ1-1; TRBD1 aligns across 7 bases. CDR1 and CDR2 from the germline V gene are SGHRS and YFSETQ. With V trimmed by 1 base and J by 3 bases, 3 bases remained unmatched. The CDR3 runs to 14 residues. The CDR3 nucleotides read TGCGCCAGCAGCTTGTCAGGGGGTTACACTGAAGCTTTCTTT. It encodes CASSLSGGYTEAFF.

This chain links TRBV5-5 with TRBJ2-1; maybe TRBD2 (6 bases). Trimming cost V 5 bases and J 0 bases, with 18 bases left between them. CDR1 and CDR2 (germline): SGHKS, YYEKEE (reference sequence). This CDR3 comprises 17 residues. The CDR3 region is CASSSGGSGTSYNEQFF. The CDR3 DNA reads as TGTGCCAGCAGTTCCGGGGGAAGCGGAACCTCCTACAATGAGCAGTTCTTC.

The V and J genes are TRBV4-2 and TRBJ1-1, with D hard to call. Looked up from germline, CDR1 is LGHNA and CDR2 is YNFKEQ. V gave up 3 bases and J gave up 1 base, with 9 bases separating them. The CDR3 has 14 amino acids. Here the CDR3 reads CASSQGLENTEAFF. In DNA form, the CDR3 reads TGTGCCAGCAGCCAGGGCCTCGAGAACACTGAAGCTTTCTTT.

The CDR3 nucleotides are TGTGCCAGTAGTACCTCGCAGGGATGGACTGAAGCTTTCTTT. Translated, it gives CASSTSQGWTEAFF. This chain connects TRBV19 to TRBJ1-1, with TRBD1 as a possible D gene (5 bases). The germline V gene has CDR1 LNHDA and CDR2 SQIVND (reference sequence). The V gene lost 4 bases and the J gene lost 5 bases, with 14 bases spanning the gap. The CDR3 spans 14 residues.

The rearrangement uses TRBV2 and TRBJ2-2; D is possibly TRBD2 (6 bases). V was trimmed by 6 bases and J by 6 bases, leaving 14 bases between them. This CDR3 is built from 14 residues. Per the germline V gene, CDR1 is SNHLY and CDR2 is FYNNEI. CDR3 amino acids: CASRWDFEAGELFF. Written as DNA, the CDR3 is TGTGCCAGCAGATGGGACTTTGAGGCCGGGGAGCTGTTTTTT.

The genes are TRBV6-5 and TRBJ1-6; 10 bases align to TRBD1. Germline CDR1 MNHEY, CDR2 SVGAGI. The CDR3 has 13 residues. Trimming cost V 7 bases and J 9 bases; bases outside gene matches: 3. CDR3 residues: CASIGQGGSPLHF. In DNA form, the CDR3 reads TGTGCCAGCATCGGACAGGGGGGTTCACCCCTCCACTTT.

The chain is built from TRBV3-1 (or the pseudogene TRBV3-2) and TRBJ2-3; 10 nucleotides line up with TRBD2. V gave up 8 bases and J gave up 5 bases; unmatched junction bases: 10. The germline gives CDR1 LGHDT, CDR2 YNNKEL (reference sequence). The length of the CDR3 is 15 residues. The CDR3 protein is CASAPQLAGVDTQYF. Written as DNA, the CDR3 is TGTGCCAGCGCACCTCAGCTAGCGGGGGTAGATACGCAGTATTTT.

The chain employs TRBV5-1 and TRBJ1-4; 8 nucleotides line up with TRBD1. J lost 8 bases, V lost 4 bases, and 7 bases had no gene match. Germline CDR1 SGHRS, CDR2 YFSETQ. The CDR3 extends over 14 amino acids. The CDR3 is CASSRTGWTEKLFF. Here the CDR3 DNA reads TGCGCCAGCAGCAGGACAGGGTGGACGGAAAAACTGTTTTTT.

The gene calls are TRBV19 and TRBJ2-5; 9 positions match TRBD1. CDR3 length: 21 amino acids. Germline V gene sequence: CDR1 LNHDA, CDR2 SQIVND (reference sequence). The junction had 19 bases not matched to a gene; V was cut back by 2 bases and J by 0 bases. CDR3 in amino acids: CASSIRAMGQGLLDYQETQYF. The CDR3 bases are TGTGCCAGTAGTATAAGGGCTATGGGACAGGGACTCCTAGATTACCAAGAGACCCAGTACTTC.

The J gene is TRBJ2-2, the V gene TRBV27, with 8 bases that match TRBD1. The CDR3 covers 16 residues. Germline loops: CDR1 MNHEY, CDR2 SMNVEV (reference sequence). J was trimmed by 0 bases and V by 3 bases; bases with no gene match: 3. The CDR3 sequence is CASSFQGASNTGELFF. The CDR3 region has the DNA TGTGCCAGCAGTTTCCAGGGGGCTTCGAACACCGGGGAGCTGTTTTTT.

The genes are TRBV7-6 and TRBJ2-1, with 7 nucleotides matching TRBD2. After removal of 5 bases from V and 4 bases from J, the junction contained 8 bases not matched to a gene. The CDR3 consists of 15 residues. Looked up from germline, CDR1 is SGHVS and CDR2 is FNYEAQ. The CDR3 sequence is CASSPWTSTYNEQFF. The CDR3 DNA follows: TGTGCCAGCAGCCCTTGGACTAGTACTTACAATGAGCAGTTCTTC.

The CDR3 DNA reads as TGTGCCAGCAGTTACTCGGAGGGGGGGGAGTATGGCTACACCTTC. Its translation is CASSYSEGGEYGYTF. V is TRBV6-5 and J is TRBJ1-2; the D gene is possibly TRBD1 (6 bases). This CDR3 spans 15 amino acids. The ends were cut back, 0 bases at V and 5 bases at J, with 13 bases in the middle. The germline gives CDR1 MNHEY, CDR2 SVGAGI.

This chain connects TRBV10-3 to TRBJ1-2; D gene unclear. V gave up 7 bases and J gave up 5 bases, with 14 bases separating them. The germline V gene encodes CDR1 ENHRY and CDR2 SYGVKD. The length of the CDR3 is 13 residues. Written as DNA, the CDR3 is TGTGCCATCACGGCAGAGACGACTTATGGCTACACCTTC. As protein: CAITAETTYGYTF.

This clone was detected once. J is TRBJ1-3 and V is TRBV2; 10 bases map to TRBD1. The V and J ends lost 6 bases and 0 bases, in that order; junction bases with no gene match: 5. Germline V gives CDR1 SNHLY, CDR2 FYNNEI. The CDR3 is 16 residues long. CDR3 in amino acids: CASRPGQGISGNTIYF. CDR3 nucleotides: TGTGCCAGCAGGCCGGGACAGGGGATCTCTGGAAACACCATATATTTT.

CDR3 residues: CASSWTSGIGTSYEQYF. The CDR3 DNA reads TGTGCCAGTAGTTGGACTAGCGGGATAGGGACCTCCTACGAGCAGTACTTC. The gene calls are TRBV19 and TRBJ2-7, with 12 bases matching TRBD2. The germline V gene has CDR1 LNHDA and CDR2 SQIVND (reference sequence). After removal of 5 bases from V and 0 bases from J, the junction contained 8 bases not matched to a gene. This CDR3 comprises 17 residues. Full variable domain (missing parts from reference TRBV19 and TRBJ2-7): DGGITQSPKYLFRKEGQNVTLSCEQNLNHDAMYWYRQDPGQGLRLIYYSQIVNDFQKGDIAEGYSVSREKKESFPLTVTSAQKNPTAFYLCASSWTSGIGTSYEQYFGPGTRLTVT.

A few counts support this clone. V gene TRBV6-2 or TRBV6-3 combines with J gene TRBJ2-7; 8 bases map to TRBD2. Trimming cost V 4 bases and J 2 bases; bases outside gene matches: 7. Germline CDR1 is MNHEY and CDR2 is SVGEGT. The CDR3 is 15 amino acids. The CDR3 DNA follows: TGTGCCAGCAGTTTCCTTAGCGGGGACCCCTACGAGCAGTACTTC. Translating gives CASSFLSGDPYEQYF.

The chain joins TRBV7-9 to TRBJ1-2; D perhaps matches TRBD1 (5 bases). Trimming removed 5 bases from V and 4 bases from J, with 23 bases in between. Germline V gives CDR1 SEHNR, CDR2 FQNEAQ (reference sequence). This CDR3 has 17 residues. The CDR3 spells CASSTSGAVGLFYGYTF. CDR3 DNA: TGTGCCAGCAGCACCAGTGGGGCCGTTGGTCTATTCTATGGCTACACCTTC. The complete variable domain, with remaining parts taken from reference TRBV7-9 and TRBJ1-2, reads DTGVSQNPRHKITKRGQNVTFRCDPISEHNRLYWYRQTLGQGPEFLTYFQNEAQLEKSRLLSDRFSAERPKGSFSTLEIQRTEQGDSAMYLCASSTSGAVGLFYGYTFGSGTRLTVV.

This sequence joins TRBV5-1 and TRBJ2-7, with D maybe TRBD1 (6 bases). The CDR3 is made up of 15 amino acids. Trimming pared 0 bases from V and 1 base from J, leaving 11 bases between. Germline loops: CDR1 SGHRS, CDR2 YFSETQ. This CDR3 is CASSLEGQGSYEQYF. CDR3 coding DNA: TGCGCCAGCAGCTTGGAAGGTCAGGGGTCCTACGAGCAGTACTTC.

The chain carries TRBV19 and TRBJ1-1; TRBD1 matches at 7 bases. Germline CDR1 and CDR2: LNHDA and SQIVND (reference sequence). CDR3 length: 14 amino acids. Trimming took 3 bases from V and 1 from J; bases not matched to a gene: 2. The CDR3 nucleotides read TGTGCCAGTAGTATGGGACAGTCGAACACTGAAGCTTTCTTT. It is translated as CASSMGQSNTEAFF.